This T cell receptor (beta chain) emerged from a study of cytomegalovirus exposure and HLA in healthy donors. Amplification used 60 Vbeta primers and 13 Jbeta primers. Sequencing was performed with immunoSEQ multiplex PCR; in TCRdb, only in-frame clones are kept and a portion is missing. The data contain 150,000 to 200,000 clones, 75% to 80% of them singletons. J was trimmed by 5 bases and V by 0 bases; bases with no gene match: 12. CDR3 length equals 19 residues. CDR1 and CDR2 from the germline V gene are MDHEN and SYDVKM. This chain uses TRBV28 with TRBJ2-1; 11 nucleotides align to TRBD1. Sequenced: PBMCs. The TCR was taken from a woman aged 25 to 39 in good health and CMV-seropositive. The DNA of the CDR3 is TGTGCCAGCAGTTTATGGTCCCCCCGGAAGGGACAGGGGGACAATGAGCAGTTCTTC. Translating it yields CASSLWSPRKGQGDNEQFF.